The 27 T cell receptor beta chains reported below all come from one sample, sequenced in a study of blood T cell repertoires in COVID-19. The protocol was immunoSEQ multiplex PCR, while the TCRdb copy is restricted to in-frame clones and leaves out a portion. The repertoire holds fewer than 65,000 clones, with 65% to 90% as singletons. What was sequenced was peripheral blood. These receptors came from a human donor in a cohort sampled during active COVID-19.

The J gene is TRBJ1-2, the V gene TRBV27, with 8 bases fitting TRBD1. The CDR3 covers 15 residues. The V and J ends lost 9 bases and 0 bases, in that order; junction bases with no gene match: 9. CDR1 and CDR2 (germline): MNHEY, SMNVEV (reference sequence). CDR3: CASWGLRGPNYGYTF. The CDR3 DNA follows: TGTGCCAGTTGGGGGCTCAGGGGGCCTAACTATGGCTACACCTTC.

J is TRBJ2-7 and V is TRBV4-3, with TRBD2 matching over 14 bases. Per the germline V gene, CDR1 is LGHNA and CDR2 is YSLEER. The CDR3 runs to 16 residues. V shed 3 bases and J 0 bases; nucleotides not matched to a gene: 1. The CDR3 bases are TGCGCCAGCAGCCAGGGACTAGCGGGGGCCTCCTACGAGCAGTACTTC. This sequence encodes CASSQGLAGASYEQYF.

The V call is TRBV10-3, the J call TRBJ2-2; 11 bases match TRBD1. This CDR3 has 16 amino acids. Germline V gives CDR1 ENHRY, CDR2 SYGVKD. V dropped 10 bases and J dropped 3; count of bases not matched to a gene: 10. The CDR3: CATKGGGQGDTGELFF. The CDR3 bases are TGTGCCACGAAGGGTGGGGGACAGGGGGACACCGGGGAGCTGTTTTTT.

The chain recombines TRBV9 with TRBJ1-3; 7 nucleotides line up with TRBD1. Trimming cost V 4 bases and J 0 bases; bases outside gene matches: 10. The CDR3 is 17 residues long. Per the germline V gene, CDR1 is SGDLS and CDR2 is YYNGEE. The CDR3 DNA follows: TGTGCCAGCAGCCCTAGGGGGCGGGCCGACTCTGGAAACACCATATATTTT. Translated, it gives CASSPRGRADSGNTIYF.

The rearrangement joins TRBV19 to TRBJ1-4; no reliable D call. There are 15 residues in the CDR3. The V gene's germline CDR1 is LNHDA and CDR2 SQIVND (reference sequence). V dropped 3 bases and J dropped 4 bases, with 12 bases sitting between them. CDR3 residues: CASSIEIALNEKLFF. DNA for the CDR3: TGTGCCAGTAGTATTGAGATTGCCCTTAATGAAAAACTGTTTTTT.

This clone was seen only once. The rearrangement uses TRBV7-8 and TRBJ2-5; 11 bases are a match to TRBD2. The germline V gene encodes CDR1 SGHVS and CDR2 FQNEAQ. The V and J ends lost 1 base and 6 bases, in that order; junction bases with no gene match: 4. The CDR3 is made up of 15 amino acids. The CDR3, as DNA: TGTGCCAGCAGCTTAGGGGCTAGCGGGGGGCAGACCCAGTACTTC. Its translation: CASSLGASGGQTQYF.

The chain couples TRBV11-3 to TRBJ1-2, with a tentative D call TRBD1 (6 bases). With 5 bases removed from V and 2 bases from J, the gap between germline ends came to 9 bases. This CDR3 region has 13 residues. Germline V lookup: CDR1 SGHNT, CDR2 YENEEA. The CDR3 region is CASSPDSNYGYTF. CDR3 nucleotide sequence: TGTGCCAGCAGCCCGGACAGCAACTATGGCTACACCTTC.

The chain carries TRBV11-2 and TRBJ2-1; 9 nucleotides line up with TRBD2. This CDR3 spans 16 amino acids. From germline, CDR1 is SGHAT and CDR2 FQNNGV. V shed 5 bases, J shed 8 bases, and the junction held 13 bases outside the gene matches. CDR3 residues: CASSLPVAGGYHEQFF. For the CDR3, the DNA is TGTGCCAGCAGCCTACCTGTCGCGGGGGGGTACCATGAGCAGTTCTTC. The full variable domain, in which reference TRBV11-2 and TRBJ2-1 provide the parts outside the CDR3, is EAGVAQSPRYKIIEKRQSVAFWCNPISGHATLYWYQQILGQGPKLLIQFQNNGVVDDSQLPKDRFSAERLKGVDSTLKIQPAKLEDSAVYLCASSLPVAGGYHEQFFGPGTRLTVL.

V usage is TRBV10-3 and J usage is TRBJ2-2; the match to TRBD2 covers 7 bases. J lost 1 base, V lost 10 bases, and 12 bases had no gene match. There are 16 residues in the CDR3. Germline loops: CDR1 ENHRY, CDR2 SYGVKD. The chain's CDR3 is CATQGGQRLNTGELFF. The DNA for the CDR3 is TGTGCCACCCAGGGAGGGCAGCGCCTGAACACCGGGGAGCTGTTTTTT.

J is TRBJ2-7 and V is TRBV21-1; the table gives TRBD1 as D, unverified against the DNA. TRBV21-1 is a listed pseudogene. The CDR3 spans 15 residues. This CDR3 is CASSKRDRGPGEQYF. As DNA, the CDR3 is TGTGCCAGCAGCAAGAGGGACAGGGGCCCTGGTGAGCAGTACTTC.

V and J are TRBV9 and TRBJ1-3, with D maybe TRBD1 (6 bases). Germline assignment: CDR1 SGDLS and CDR2 YYNGEE. V was trimmed by 0 bases and J by 0 bases, leaving 13 bases between them. This CDR3 contains 17 residues. This chain's CDR3 is CASSVAGQTISGNTIYF. In nucleotides, the CDR3 is TGTGCCAGCAGCGTAGCTGGACAGACCATCTCTGGAAACACCATATATTTT.

The J gene is TRBJ2-5, the V gene TRBV19, with 13 bases identical to TRBD2. The CDR3 has 15 residues. The germline V gene has CDR1 LNHDA and CDR2 SQIVND (reference sequence). V shed 3 bases and J 2 bases; nucleotides not matched to a gene: 0. CDR3 sequence reads: CASSMTSGGQETQYF. The CDR3 DNA follows: TGTGCCAGTAGTATGACTAGCGGGGGGCAAGAGACCCAGTACTTC. Combining the CDR3 with reference TRBV19 and TRBJ2-5 gives the whole variable domain DGGITQSPKYLFRKEGQNVTLSCEQNLNHDAMYWYRQDPGQGLRLIYYSQIVNDFQKGDIAEGYSVSREKKESFPLTVTSAQKNPTAFYLCASSMTSGGQETQYFGPGTRLLVL.

The J gene is TRBJ1-4, the V gene TRBV5-4; maybe TRBD1 (6 bases). V shed 3 bases and J shed 2 bases, with 11 bases lying between them. This CDR3 comprises 15 residues. The germline gives CDR1 SGHNT, CDR2 YYREEE (reference sequence). Here the CDR3 reads CASSSYRVTNEKLFF. The CDR3 DNA reads TGTGCCAGCAGCTCCTACAGGGTGACTAATGAAAAACTGTTTTTT. The whole variable domain, filled in from reference TRBV5-4 and TRBJ1-4, reads ETGVTQSPTHLIKTRGQQVTLRCSSQSGHNTVSWYQQALGQGPQFIFQYYREEENGRGNFPPRFSGLQFPNYSSELNVNALELDDSALYLCASSSYRVTNEKLFFGSGTQLSVL.

V is TRBV24-1 and J is TRBJ1-3; 8 nucleotides agree with TRBD1. Germline V gene data show CDR1 as KGHDR and CDR2 as SFDVKD. V trimming: 4 bases; J trimming: 0 bases; junction bases outside the gene matches: 13. The length of the CDR3 is 19 residues. The CDR3 nucleotides are TGTGCCACCAGTGACCAGAGTCCCGGGACAGGAAACTCTGGAAACACCATATATTTT. Its translation: CATSDQSPGTGNSGNTIYF.

V gene TRBV7-8 combines with J gene TRBJ1-4, with D tentatively TRBD1 (5 bases). The CDR3 length is 15 residues. V lost 5 bases to trimming and J lost 10 bases, with 20 bases between them. Germline CDR1 is SGHVS and CDR2 is FQNEAQ. In DNA form, the CDR3 reads TGTGCCAGCAGCGACAGACGAGGGGCGGGGGGAAAACTGTTTTTT. Its translation: CASSDRRGAGGKLFF.

V and J are TRBV4-3 and TRBJ1-2; 9 positions match TRBD1. After removal of 0 bases from V and 2 bases from J, the junction contained 1 base not matched to a gene. The CDR3 is made up of 15 amino acids. Germline CDR1 and CDR2: LGHNA and YSLEER. Here the CDR3 DNA reads TGCGCCAGCAGCCAAGATGGGACAGGGAACTATGGCTACACCTTC. This codes for CASSQDGTGNYGYTF.

The chain carries TRBV25-1 and TRBJ2-1, with 8 positions matching TRBD1. Germline values: CDR1 MGHDK, CDR2 SYGVNS. This CDR3 has 15 amino acids. V shed 6 bases, J shed 3 bases, and the junction held 7 bases outside the gene matches. The CDR3 protein is CASSPGQGSYNEQFF. As DNA, the CDR3 is TGTGCCAGCAGCCCCGGACAGGGTAGCTACAATGAGCAGTTCTTC.

In DNA form, the CDR3 reads TGTGCCAGCAGCCAAGCATGGGGGCCTGCTTTCTTT. Its translation is CASSQAWGPAFF. This chain connects TRBV3-1 (or the pseudogene TRBV3-2) to TRBJ1-1; tentatively, D is TRBD1 (6 bases). Trimming left V 1 base short and J 11 bases short, with 11 bases between. The CDR3 is 12 amino acids. The germline CDR1 and CDR2 sequences are LGHDT and YNNKEL (reference sequence).

V is TRBV6-5 and J is TRBJ2-5; 9 bases map to TRBD1. The trim removed 7 bases at V and 5 bases at J, leaving 11 bases unmatched. CDR1 and CDR2 (germline): MNHEY, SVGAGI. CDR3 length: 15 residues. In DNA, the CDR3 is TGTGCCAGCAACCGAAACAGGGGGCCTCACGAGACCCAGTACTTC. It is translated as CASNRNRGPHETQYF.

The chain is built from TRBV5-4 and TRBJ2-1, with D perhaps TRBD2 (6 bases). This CDR3 contains 17 residues. The V gene lost 4 bases and the J gene lost 0 bases, with 17 bases spanning the gap. Germline loops: CDR1 SGHNT, CDR2 YYREEE (reference sequence). The CDR3 here is CASSPTLRRGSYNEQFF. DNA of the CDR3: TGTGCCAGCAGCCCTACGTTACGGCGGGGCTCCTACAATGAGCAGTTCTTC.

The chain joins TRBV4-3 to TRBJ2-7; 11 positions agree with TRBD2. The CDR3 contains 15 residues. Germline CDR1 is LGHNA and CDR2 is YSLEER. Trimming cost V 4 bases and J 9 bases; bases outside gene matches: 11. The CDR3 loop reads CASSPGTSGTTGQYF. DNA of the CDR3: TGCGCCAGCAGCCCCGGGACTAGCGGCACCACGGGGCAGTACTTC.

The V and J genes are TRBV27 and TRBJ2-7, with 7 bases lining up with TRBD1. J lost 2 bases, V lost 6 bases, and 7 bases had no gene match. The CDR3 runs to 14 residues. Germline values: CDR1 MNHEY, CDR2 SMNVEV (reference sequence). Here the CDR3 DNA reads TGTGCCAGCAGCACAGGGGTTCCCCCCTACGAGCAGTACTTC. It specifies CASSTGVPPYEQYF.

This chain uses TRBV11-3 with TRBJ2-1, with D tentatively TRBD2 (7 bases). Trimming removed 1 base from V and 4 bases from J, with 11 bases in between. CDR1 and CDR2 (germline): SGHNT, YENEEA. The CDR3 is made up of 15 amino acids. The CDR3 protein is CASSLGGGGYNEQFF. CDR3 DNA sequence: TGTGCCAGCAGCTTAGGGGGGGGCGGGTACAATGAGCAGTTCTTC. The whole variable domain, remainder taken from reference TRBV11-3 and TRBJ2-1, is EAGVVQSPRYKIIEKKQPVAFWCNPISGHNTLYWYLQNLGQGPELLIRYENEEAVDDSQLPKDRFSAERLKGVDSTLKIQPAELGDSAVYLCASSLGGGGYNEQFFGPGTRLTVL.

This sequence joins TRBV14 and TRBJ2-3; 7 bases align to TRBD1. Germline V gives CDR1 SGHDN, CDR2 FVKESK. The CDR3 has 16 residues. V was clipped by 4 bases and J by 3 bases; unmatched bases: 10. The CDR3, as DNA: TGTGCCAGCAGCCCGCTAGGGGGCGCAGGTACAGATACGCAGTATTTT. It is translated as CASSPLGGAGTDTQYF.

J is TRBJ2-1 and V is TRBV10-3; D may be TRBD2 (6 bases). This CDR3 comprises 17 residues. Germline CDR1 ENHRY, CDR2 SYGVKD. The V and J ends lost 3 bases and 1 base respectively, with 16 bases between them. The CDR3 region has the DNA TGTGCCATCAGTGATAACGGGCGGGGCAATTCCTACAATGAGCAGTTCTTC. The encoded protein is CAISDNGRGNSYNEQFF.

This clone was seen a handful of times. The gene calls are TRBV7-2 and TRBJ2-1; D is undetermined. This CDR3 is built from 15 residues. The germline V gene encodes CDR1 SGHTA and CDR2 FQGNSA. V lost 1 base, J lost 0 bases, and 7 bases lay in between. The CDR3 spells CASSLGSSSYNEQFF. The CDR3 DNA reads TGTGCCAGCAGCTTAGGGTCCAGCTCCTACAATGAGCAGTTCTTC.

This chain links TRBV18 with TRBJ2-7, with D perhaps TRBD1 (7 bases). CDR3 length: 15 residues. Trimming took off 5 bases at V and 7 bases at J, with 21 bases between the two ends. CDR1 is KGHSH and CDR2 is LQKENI in the germline V gene. The CDR3 here is CASSSISRGALEQYF. The CDR3 DNA reads as TGTGCCAGCTCATCTATCAGCAGGGGGGCTCTGGAGCAGTACTTC. Complete variable domain (other parts from reference TRBV18 and TRBJ2-7): NAGVMQNPRHLVRRRGQEARLRCSPMKGHSHVYWYRQLPEEGLKFMVYLQKENIIDESGMPKERFSAEFPKEGPSILRIQQVVRGDSAAYFCASSSISRGALEQYFGPGTRLTVT.